These 29 T cell receptor beta chains originate from one sample sequenced in a study of molecular identifiers for immune sequencing clone quantification. TCRdb independently ran MiXCR on the PCR reads; one entry per CDR3 protein. The sample has 600,000 to 650,000 distinct CDR3 sequences; approximately 20% are singletons. The specimen sequenced was naive CD8+ T cells from blood, with Jurkat cell RNA spiked in. Subset here: FACS-sorted CD8+CD4-CCR7+CD45RA+ naive T cells. The receptors derive from a human donor in good health. Some libraries in this study had Jurkat cell RNA spiked in.

This clonotype occurred many times. This chain links TRBV28 with TRBJ1-1; D remains ambiguous. This CDR3 has 15 residues. Germline CDR1 MDHEN, CDR2 SYDVKM. V was shortened by 4 bases and J by 0 bases, with 12 bases between the two germline ends. The CDR3 DNA follows: TGTGCCAGCAGTTCATTGACGCTCATGAACACTGAAGCTTTCTTT. This encodes CASSSLTLMNTEAFF.

Ten or more counts support this clonotype. CDR3 DNA sequence: TGTGCCAGCAGCCTAGGGGCCACCGGGGAGCTGTTTTTT. Translated, it gives CASSLGATGELFF. The chain recombines TRBV6-5 with TRBJ2-2, with D perhaps TRBD1 (5 bases). The CDR3 totals 13 residues. The germline V and J ends were trimmed by 6 bases and 4 bases, with 9 bases remaining between them. Germline CDR1 and CDR2: MNHEY and SVGAGI.

In its sample, this clonotype was seen a few times. Being one base from a much bigger clone, this may be a read error. The chain has TRBV29-1 and TRBJ2-1; D perhaps matches TRBD1 (6 bases). The length of the CDR3 is 14 residues. Per the germline V gene, CDR1 is SQVTM and CDR2 is ANQGSEA. Trimming removed 6 bases at V and 5 bases at J, with 17 bases between. The CDR3 region has the DNA TGCAGCGTAACGGCCGAGGCAGGGGACAATGAGCAGTTCTTC. It codes for CSVTAEAGDNEQFF.

The sample holds many counts of this clonotype. The rearrangement uses TRBV7-9 and TRBJ1-6; D unclear. The ends were cut back, 5 bases at V and 7 bases at J, with 15 bases in the middle. This CDR3 region has 15 residues. Per the germline V gene, CDR1 is SEHNR and CDR2 is FQNEAQ (reference sequence). The chain's CDR3 is CASSQPPGRNSPLHF. In DNA form, the CDR3 reads TGTGCCAGCAGCCAACCACCGGGCAGAAATTCACCCCTCCACTTT.

V usage is TRBV30 and J usage is TRBJ1-6; TRBD1 might be the D (5 bases). CDR1 and CDR2 (germline): GTSNPN, SVGIG (reference sequence). V lost 4 bases to trimming and J lost 11 bases, with 18 bases between them. The CDR3 is made up of 14 amino acids. The chain's CDR3 is CAWNGVRGSPPLHF. CDR3 in DNA: TGTGCCTGGAATGGGGTGAGGGGCAGTCCACCCCTCCACTTT.

The chain links TRBV3-2 to TRBJ2-1; the DNA was not used to check the table's D call, TRBD2. TRBV3-2 is marked as a pseudogene. This CDR3 is 17 amino acids long. The CDR3 DNA sequence: TGTGCCAGCAGCCAAGATCTAGCGGGGGGGCATTACAATGAGCAGTTCTTC. This codes for CASSQDLAGGHYNEQFF.

About this clonotype itself: Mismatch with germline at one junction end may stem from a read error. The gene calls are TRBV6-2 or TRBV6-3 and TRBJ2-3; D may be TRBD1 (5 bases). CDR1 and CDR2 from the germline V gene are MNHEY and SVGEGT. The CDR3 runs 12 residues. This CDR3 reads CASSYSTDTQCF. The DNA for the CDR3 is TGTGCCAGCAGTTACTCGACAGATACGCAGTGTTTT.

This clonotype came up a few times. This sequence joins TRBV27 and TRBJ1-1, with D possibly matching TRBD1 (6 bases). This CDR3 comprises 12 residues. Trimming pared 5 bases from V and 7 bases from J, leaving 11 bases between. The V gene's germline CDR1 is MNHEY and CDR2 SMNVEV (reference sequence). The CDR3 is CASSHTGNEAFF. CDR3 sequence (DNA): TGTGCCAGCAGTCACACAGGGAATGAAGCTTTCTTT.

This clonotype was detected many times. The chain has TRBV3-1 and TRBJ2-5; a weak D match, TRBD1 (5 bases). CDR1 is LGHDT, CDR2 YNNKEL, per germline (reference sequence). V dropped 3 bases and J dropped 2 bases, with 13 bases sitting between them. The CDR3 runs 15 residues. The CDR3 here is CASSHGRQNQETQYF. CDR3 sequence (DNA): TGTGCCAGCAGCCACGGCCGACAGAATCAAGAGACCCAGTACTTC.

Ten or more counts support this clonotype. The rearrangement uses TRBV9 and TRBJ2-5, with D possibly being TRBD1 (6 bases). V was cut by 4 bases and J by 3 bases, with 19 bases left in between. The CDR3 loop spans 16 amino acids. The V gene's germline CDR1 is SGDLS and CDR2 YYNGEE. Written as DNA, the CDR3 is TGTGCCAGCAGCCCTCTAGCCCTCGGACAGAAAGAGACCCAGTACTTC. Translated, it gives CASSPLALGQKETQYF.

The table lists this clonotype with a count of one. The V call is TRBV27, the J call TRBJ2-1; the D gene is possibly TRBD1 (6 bases). Trimming stripped 4 bases from V and 8 bases from J, with 6 bases between. Per germline, CDR1 MNHEY and CDR2 SMNVEV (reference sequence). The CDR3 is 11 amino acids. This chain's CDR3 is CASSWGHEQFF. The DNA for the CDR3 is TGTGCCAGCAGTTGGGGGCATGAGCAGTTCTTC.

This clonotype was observed at least ten times. The V and J genes are TRBV20-1 and TRBJ2-7; a weak D match, TRBD2 (6 bases). CDR1 is DFQATT, CDR2 SNEGSKA, per germline (reference sequence). V lost 3 bases, J lost 4 bases, and 10 bases lay in between. The CDR3 runs to 12 residues. CDR3 amino acids: CSARDYQYEQYF. DNA of the CDR3: TGCAGTGCTAGGGACTACCAATACGAGCAGTACTTC.

The gene calls are TRBV9 and TRBJ2-7; 7 nucleotides line up with TRBD1. J was trimmed by 2 bases and V by 6 bases; bases with no gene match: 8. The CDR3 loop spans 14 amino acids. Germline V gene lookup returns CDR1 SGDLS and CDR2 YYNGEE. The CDR3 loop is CASNAGTATYEQYF. In DNA, the CDR3 is TGTGCCAGCAACGCCGGGACAGCAACCTACGAGCAGTACTTC.

This clonotype was recorded a few times. This chain links TRBV10-3 with TRBJ2-3; tentatively, D is TRBD1 or TRBD2 (5 bases each). CDR1 and CDR2 (germline): ENHRY, SYGVKD. This CDR3 is 19 amino acids long. V was trimmed by 0 bases and J by 1 base, leaving 20 bases between them. The DNA of the CDR3 is TGTGCCATCAGTGAGTCGGTTAGCGTCAGGACATTTGGCACAGATACGCAGTATTTT. Translation: CAISESVSVRTFGTDTQYF.

There are many counts of this clonotype. The chain joins TRBV9 to TRBJ1-6; 8 nucleotides align to TRBD1. The V segment lost 4 bases and the J segment 5 bases; nucleotides outside the gene matches: 8. Germline V lookup: CDR1 SGDLS, CDR2 YYNGEE. The CDR3 loop spans 16 amino acids. This CDR3 is CASSPGQGYNNSPLHF. The CDR3 DNA reads TGTGCCAGCAGCCCCGGACAGGGCTACAATAATTCACCCCTCCACTTT.

As for this clonotype: A read error may be the cause here, since a much bigger clone is one base away. The chain has TRBV30 and TRBJ2-5; 8 bases map to TRBD1. This CDR3 spans 16 amino acids. Germline CDR1 is GTSNPN and CDR2 is SVGIG (reference sequence). The V and J ends lost 0 bases and 5 bases, in that order; junction bases with no gene match: 11. CDR3 amino acids: CAWSVFSGGGMETQYF. The CDR3 DNA reads as TGTGCCTGGAGTGTATTTTCAGGGGGCGGGATGGAGACCCAGTACTTC. The entire variable domain, with the rest obtained from reference TRBV30 and TRBJ2-5, is as follows: SQTIHQWPATLVQPVGSPLSLECTVEGTSNPNLYWYRQAAGRGLQLLFYSVGIGQISSEVPQNLSASRPQDRQFILSSKKLLLSDSGFYLCAWSVFSGGGMETQYFGPGTRLLVL.

This clonotype was recorded many times. This chain links TRBV12-3 or TRBV12-4 with TRBJ1-5; D call uncertain. The CDR3 runs 13 residues. Trimming shortened V by 6 bases and J by 6 bases, and 12 bases separated the two germline ends. The CDR3 loop reads CASSHQTGQPQHF. DNA of the CDR3: TGTGCCAGCAGCCACCAGACCGGTCAGCCCCAGCATTTT.

This clonotype occurred many times. The chain carries TRBV29-1 and TRBJ2-7; a weak D match, TRBD2 (6 bases). V lost 4 bases and J 2 bases, leaving 18 bases between the germline ends. The CDR3 has 15 amino acids. Germline CDR1 SQVTM, CDR2 ANQGSEA. The CDR3 region has the DNA TGCAGCGTTGCAGGAGGGACGGCCAGACCCTACGAGCAGTACTTC. It translates to CSVAGGTARPYEQYF.

Comment on this clonotype: Being one base from a much bigger clone, this may be a read error. The chain recombines TRBV7-6 with TRBJ2-3; 11 bases fit TRBD2. CDR1 is SGHVS, CDR2 FNYEAQ, per germline. J gave up 0 bases and V 1 base, and 9 bases lay outside the gene matches. The length of the CDR3 is 19 residues. CDR3 protein: CASSLEGLAGGPSTDTQYF. In nucleotides, the CDR3 is TGTGCCAGCAGCTTAGAGGGGCTAGCGGGGGGCCCCAGCACAGATACGCAGTATTTT.

J is TRBJ2-7 and V is TRBV20-1; D gene ambiguous. The CDR3 covers 11 residues. From germline, CDR1 is DFQATT and CDR2 SNEGSKA (reference sequence). With 6 bases removed from V and 7 bases from J, the gap between germline ends came to 13 bases. The CDR3 is CSARQIGEQYF. The CDR3 nucleotides are TGCAGTGCCAGACAAATTGGAGAGCAGTACTTC.

The table lists this clonotype with many counts. The chain has TRBV5-5 and TRBJ2-7; TRBD1 matches 8 bases. Germline V lookup: CDR1 SGHKS, CDR2 YYEKEE (reference sequence). Trimming removed 4 bases from V and 4 bases from J; junction bases left unmatched: 7. The CDR3 is 14 residues long. Here the CDR3 reads CASSPGQGKYEQYF. In DNA, the CDR3 is TGTGCCAGCAGCCCTGGACAGGGTAAATACGAGCAGTACTTC.

About this clonotype itself: Possible read error: a much larger clone is one base away. The CDR3 is CPSSFAIEAFF. The CDR3 DNA is TGTCCCAGCAGTTTCGCCATTGAAGCTTTCTTT. V gene TRBV12-3 or TRBV12-4 combines with J gene TRBJ1-1; D gene unclear. The CDR3 runs to 11 residues.

This clonotype occurred a few times. The chain couples TRBV12-3 or TRBV12-4 to TRBJ1-3; D is unclear. This CDR3 comprises 11 residues. The V end was cut by 10 bases, the J end by 3 bases, with 7 bases between. For the CDR3, the DNA is TGTGCCATCGGAGTTGGAAACACCATATATTTT. This sequence encodes CAIGVGNTIYF.

This clonotype was detected ten times or more. The chain carries TRBV27 and TRBJ1-1, with D unresolved. Germline CDR1 reads MNHEY; CDR2 reads SMNVEV (reference sequence). CDR3 length: 15 amino acids. The germline V and J ends were trimmed by 4 bases and 3 bases, with 15 bases remaining between them. This CDR3 reads CASSYGSSLYTEAFF. In nucleotides, the CDR3 is TGTGCCAGCAGTTATGGGTCCAGCCTTTACACTGAAGCTTTCTTT.

On this clonotype itself: A much larger clone lies a single base off, so this may be a read error. J is TRBJ1-1 and V is TRBV5-1; 8 bases are shared with TRBD1. The CDR3 consists of 14 residues. From germline, CDR1 is SGHRS and CDR2 YFSETQ. The CDR3 nucleotides read TGCGCCAGCGGCAGGACAGGGTTTGACACTGTAGCTTTCTTT. It yields the protein CASGRTGFDTVAFF.

This clonotype was observed at least ten times. V and J are TRBV6-5 and TRBJ1-5; D is unclear. The CDR3 has 14 residues. Germline CDR1 is MNHEY and CDR2 is SVGAGI. The V gene lost 0 bases and the J gene lost 5 bases, with 8 bases spanning the gap. The CDR3 nucleotides read TGTGCCAGCAGTTACTCGGGCGATTATCAGCCCCAGCATTTT. Translated, it gives CASSYSGDYQPQHF.

Regarding this clonotype: A much larger clone lies a single base off, so this may be a read error. This is likely a read error, given that the CDR3 carries no conserved phenylalanine or tryptophan at its end. The chain links TRBV20-1 to TRBJ2-7, with D possibly being TRBD2 (5 bases). CDR3 length: 15 amino acids. Trimming took 4 bases from V and 2 from J, leaving 18 bases between them. CDR1 is DFQATT and CDR2 is SNEGSKA in the germline V gene (reference sequence). The CDR3 protein is CSANQLVVLTYEQYL. CDR3 coding DNA: TGCAGTGCTAATCAACTAGTCGTGCTTACCTACGAGCAGTACCTC.

V gene TRBV20-1 combines with J gene TRBJ1-2; D unresolved. Germline CDR1 DFQATT, CDR2 SNEGSKA (reference sequence). Between the trimmed V and J ends, which lost 4 bases and 0 bases, there was a span of 12 bases. The CDR3 is 14 amino acids. The CDR3, as DNA: TGCAGTGCTACGGACGGAAATCCTAACTATGGCTACACCTTC. It specifies CSATDGNPNYGYTF.

This clonotype has a count of ten or more. CDR3 in amino acids: CSVVDGKRGPEAFF. As DNA, the CDR3 is TGCAGCGTTGTTGACGGGAAAAGGGGTCCTGAAGCTTTCTTT. The rearrangement uses TRBV29-1 and TRBJ1-1; TRBD1 might be the D (5 bases). The CDR3 runs 14 residues. Germline V gives CDR1 SQVTM, CDR2 ANQGSEA. The germline V and J ends were trimmed by 4 bases and 6 bases, with 18 bases remaining between them.